This TCR beta chain was profiled in a study of OX40 agonist ivuxolimab in advanced cancers. Study-level information: Melanoma, hepatocellular carcinoma, head and neck or renal cell cancer occurred in dose-escalation patients.

Germline values: CDR1 SNHLY, CDR2 FYNNEI. The CDR3 sequence is 13 residues long. With V trimmed by 6 bases and J by 4 bases, 1 base remained unmatched. Study-wide results and caveats: Among the lowest peripheral clonal expansion occurred in 0.1-3.0 mg/kg partial responders. The study observed clonal expansion of CD4+ and CD8+ blood T cells by week 6 at 0.1 to 3.0 mg/kg.

The method was immunoSEQ multiplex PCR; TCRdb's version includes in-frame clones alone and lacks a portion of them. This sample has approximately 86,000 clones, with around 84% found just once. As regards this clone: The antigen remains undetermined.

The sample here was CD4+ or CD8+ T cells sorted from blood, taken in a trial of the OX40 agonist ivuxolimab. The chain is built from TRBV2 and TRBJ1-5; TRBD1 matches at 9 bases. The sequence derives from an adult with an advanced solid tumor such as melanoma, head and neck, liver or kidney cancer. The CDR3 sequence is CASRTGGNQPQHF. The DNA for the CDR3 is TGTGCCAGCAGGACAGGGGGTAATCAGCCCCAGCATTTT.